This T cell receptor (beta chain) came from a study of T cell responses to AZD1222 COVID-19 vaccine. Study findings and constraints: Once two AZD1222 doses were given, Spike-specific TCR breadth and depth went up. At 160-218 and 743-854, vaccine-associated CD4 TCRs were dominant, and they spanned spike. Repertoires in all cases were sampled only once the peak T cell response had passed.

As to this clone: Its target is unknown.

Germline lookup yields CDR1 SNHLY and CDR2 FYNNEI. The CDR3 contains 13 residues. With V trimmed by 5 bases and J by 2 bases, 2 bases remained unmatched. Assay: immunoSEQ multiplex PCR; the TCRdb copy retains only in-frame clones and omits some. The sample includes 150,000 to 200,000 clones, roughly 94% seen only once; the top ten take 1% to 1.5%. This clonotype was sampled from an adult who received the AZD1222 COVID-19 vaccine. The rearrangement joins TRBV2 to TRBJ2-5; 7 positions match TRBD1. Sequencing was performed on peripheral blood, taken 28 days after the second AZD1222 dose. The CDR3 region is CASSQDRQETQYF. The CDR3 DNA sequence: TGTGCCAGCAGTCAGGACAGGCAAGAGACCCAGTACTTC. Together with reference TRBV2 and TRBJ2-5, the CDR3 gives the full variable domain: EPEVTQTPSHQVTQMGQEVILRCVPISNHLYFYWYRQILGQKVEFLVSFYNNEISEKSEIFDDQFSVERPDGSNFTLKIRSTKLEDSAMYFCASSQDRQETQYFGPGTRLLVL.